Below, one T cell receptor (beta chain) is given with its context. Original processing methods: It was from reference gene primer amplification that nucleated cell counts were estimated. Clones were read by immunoSEQ multiplex PCR, and TCRdb kept only the in-frame ones, dropping some. The V and J calls and clone size come from that table; D and trimming were worked out from the DNA. The repertoire includes approximately 65,000 clones, about 86% of them detected once, and over 4% sits in the top ten. Germline CDR1 and CDR2: LGHDT and YNNKEL (reference sequence). J gave up 1 base and V 8 bases, and 9 bases lay outside the gene matches. CDR3 length equals 15 residues. This record belongs to a study of blood T cell repertoires in COVID-19.

The source of this sequence is a man in his forties or fifties with acute or convalescent COVID-19. The specimen sequenced was peripheral blood. The chain couples TRBV3-1 (or the pseudogene TRBV3-2) to TRBJ2-5, with TRBD2 identical over 8 bases. CDR3 protein: CASVQLAGFQETQYF. In nucleotides, the CDR3 is TGTGCCAGCGTTCAGCTAGCGGGCTTCCAAGAGACCCAGTACTTC.